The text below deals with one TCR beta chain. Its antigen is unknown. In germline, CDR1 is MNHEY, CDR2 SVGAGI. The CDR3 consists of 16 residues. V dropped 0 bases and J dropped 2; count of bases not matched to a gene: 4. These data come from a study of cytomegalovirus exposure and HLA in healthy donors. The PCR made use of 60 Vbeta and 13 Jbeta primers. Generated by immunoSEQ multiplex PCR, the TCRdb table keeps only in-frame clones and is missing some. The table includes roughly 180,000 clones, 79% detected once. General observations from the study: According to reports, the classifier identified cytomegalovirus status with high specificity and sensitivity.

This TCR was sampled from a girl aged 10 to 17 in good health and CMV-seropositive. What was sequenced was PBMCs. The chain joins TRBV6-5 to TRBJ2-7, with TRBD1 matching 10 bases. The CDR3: CASSYSGTGDPYEQYF. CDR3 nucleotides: TGTGCCAGCAGTTACTCGGGGACAGGGGATCCCTACGAGCAGTACTTC.